The T cell receptor beta chain under discussion was sequenced for a study of CD8+ T cells in alopecia areata (dated by TCRdb to about 2018). Background for the entire study: High-throughput TCRbeta sequencing was used to examine T cell clonal expansion in alopecia areata in both the C3H/HeJ mouse model and human patients. Scalp clonality was compared among normal scalp (n=4), patchy alopecia areata scalp (n=8), and alopecia totalis/universalis scalp (n=8). On the human side, TCRbeta sequencing was run on scalp tissue and on sorted CD4+ and CD8+ peripheral blood T cells from healthy controls and from alopecia areata patients with either patchy or totalis/universalis disease. RNA was obtained with the PAXgene miRNA kit for fixed scalp, the miRNeasy kit for PBMCs, and the RNeasy kit for mouse skin. TCRbeta CDR3 regions were amplified by immunoSEQ multiplex PCR using 35 Vbeta forward and 13 Jbeta reverse primers.

V drops 6 bases and J drops 6 bases, leaving 14 bases in between. The CDR3 contains 13 residues, cysteine and phenylalanine counted. Only CDR3 DNA remains: 39 bases, in frame from the first base. CDR1 and CDR2 are drawn from the germline V gene: MDHEN, SYDVKM. Study-wide conclusions, independent of this receptor: Scalp TCR repertoire analysis is complicated because resident alphabeta T cells in normal human skin are also sequenced, whereas mouse skin is dominated by gammadelta T cells. Shared TCR sequences between patients were less evident than in mice, which may be partly attributable to HLA diversity in the patient population. Higher clonality and more expanded CD8+ clones were observed in lesional scalp than in normal scalp, particularly in alopecia totalis/universalis, a finding suggestive of antigenic drive.

Lesional scalp punch biopsies and peripheral blood were obtained from alopecia areata patients. PBMCs were separated by density centrifugation and stained for CD3, CD4 and CD8, after which CD4+ and CD8+ T cells were sorted on a FACSAria. Alopecia areata patients who were not treated were recruited through a multicenter biomarker study. Blood CD8+ T cells from roughly 5 biomarker-study patients were further sorted into NKG2D-low and NKG2D-high fractions. Library preparation employed the immunoSEQ multiplex PCR assay. RNA was extracted from all samples and reverse transcribed into cDNA as template for TCR sequencing. SuperScript III was used for first-strand cDNA synthesis, primed with a 2:1 mix of oligo-dT and random hexamers. A synthetic immune receptor repertoire was used to measure amplification bias, and any remaining bias was corrected computationally. The paper's processing steps were these. After raw reads were preprocessed to remove errors, the CDR3 was defined following IMGT conventions as running from the conserved cysteine to phenylalanine. Clonality was computed by normalizing Shannon entropy by log2 of the number of productive unique TCRs and subtracting the result from 1. Scalp TCRbeta sequences were cross-referenced with sorted blood CD4 and CD8 repertoires so that the CD4 or CD8 identity of scalp clones could be inferred. As stored in TCRdb, this immuneACCESS dataset retains in-frame rearrangements with V and J assigned. A fraction of the clones does not appear; measured against another copy, unresolved V genes explain less than half of the discrepancy, and the remainder lacks a known reason. The D gene and trimming were derived from the DNA, and the V and J assignments and clone size from that table. The sample yields 110,000 or so clones; 55% to 70% were counted once. The ten largest clones represent roughly 25% of the sample.

To note about this clone: Its antigen remains undetermined. Per-base quality was not reported, and no clone a single base away is much larger than it.

The source is a human donor with alopecia areata. In this chain, TRBV28 is recombined with TRBJ1-2; the D gene cannot be resolved reliably. Sequencing was carried out using NKG2D-low CD8+ T cells sorted from blood. In light of the paper, this sample's cell subset or site label describes: sorted CD8+ NKG2D-low blood T cells. The base sequence is TGTGCCAGCAGACCCCCGGGCGTGAATGGCTACACCTTC. Translated, this is CASRPPGVNGYTF.